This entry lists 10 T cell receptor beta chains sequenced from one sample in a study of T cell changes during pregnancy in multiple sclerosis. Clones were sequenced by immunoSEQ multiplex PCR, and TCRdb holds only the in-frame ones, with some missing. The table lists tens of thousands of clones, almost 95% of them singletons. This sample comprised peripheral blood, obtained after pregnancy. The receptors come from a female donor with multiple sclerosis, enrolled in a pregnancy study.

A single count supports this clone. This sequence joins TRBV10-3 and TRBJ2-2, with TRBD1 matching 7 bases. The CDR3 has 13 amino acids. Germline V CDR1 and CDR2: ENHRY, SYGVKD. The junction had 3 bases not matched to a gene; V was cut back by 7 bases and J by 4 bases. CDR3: CAITGQSTGELFF. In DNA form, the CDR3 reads TGTGCCATCACGGGACAGAGCACCGGGGAGCTGTTTTTT.

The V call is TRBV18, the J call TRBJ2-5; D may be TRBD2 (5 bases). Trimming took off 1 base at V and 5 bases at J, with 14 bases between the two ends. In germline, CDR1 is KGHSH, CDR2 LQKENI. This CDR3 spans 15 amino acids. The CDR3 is CASSPREPQRETQYF. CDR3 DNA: TGTGCCAGCTCACCACGGGAGCCCCAAAGGGAGACCCAGTACTTC. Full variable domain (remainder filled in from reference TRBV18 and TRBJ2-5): NAGVMQNPRHLVRRRGQEARLRCSPMKGHSHVYWYRQLPEEGLKFMVYLQKENIIDESGMPKERFSAEFPKEGPSILRIQQVVRGDSAAYFCASSPREPQRETQYFGPGTRLLVL.

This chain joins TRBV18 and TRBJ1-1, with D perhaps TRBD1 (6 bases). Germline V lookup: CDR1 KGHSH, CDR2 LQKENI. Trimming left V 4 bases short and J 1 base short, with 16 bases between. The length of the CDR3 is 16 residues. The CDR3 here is CASSQARTEQNTEAFF. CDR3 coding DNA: TGTGCCAGCTCACAAGCAAGGACAGAGCAGAACACTGAAGCTTTCTTT.

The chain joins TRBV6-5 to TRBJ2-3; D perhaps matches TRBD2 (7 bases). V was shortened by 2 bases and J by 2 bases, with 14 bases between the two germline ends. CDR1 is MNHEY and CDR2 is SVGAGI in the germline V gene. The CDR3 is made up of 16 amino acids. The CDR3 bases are TGTGCCAGCAGTTACGGAGGGGGGGGCCCCACAGATACGCAGTATTTT. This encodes CASSYGGGGPTDTQYF.

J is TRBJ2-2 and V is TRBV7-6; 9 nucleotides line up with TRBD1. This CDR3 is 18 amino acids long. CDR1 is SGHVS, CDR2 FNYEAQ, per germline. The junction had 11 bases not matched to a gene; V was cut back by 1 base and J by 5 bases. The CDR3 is CASSLEPNRGPRTGELFF. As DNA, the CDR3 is TGTGCCAGCAGCTTAGAGCCGAACAGGGGGCCGAGGACCGGGGAGCTGTTTTTT.

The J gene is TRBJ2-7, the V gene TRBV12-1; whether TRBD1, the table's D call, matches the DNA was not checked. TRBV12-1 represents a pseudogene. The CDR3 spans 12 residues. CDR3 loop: CASSSRTWQQYF. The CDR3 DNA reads TGTGCCAGCAGCTCTCGAACGTGGCAGCAGTACTTC.

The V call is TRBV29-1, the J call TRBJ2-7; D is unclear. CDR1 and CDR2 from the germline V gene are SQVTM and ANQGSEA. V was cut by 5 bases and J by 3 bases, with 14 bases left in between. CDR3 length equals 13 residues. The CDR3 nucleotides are TGCAGCGTTTTACTTCCTACGGGCTACGAGCAGTACTTC. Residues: CSVLLPTGYEQYF.

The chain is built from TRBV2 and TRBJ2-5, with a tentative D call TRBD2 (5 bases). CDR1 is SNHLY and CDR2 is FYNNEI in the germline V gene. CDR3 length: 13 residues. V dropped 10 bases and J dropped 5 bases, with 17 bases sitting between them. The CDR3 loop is CATRGGPGETQYF. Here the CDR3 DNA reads TGTGCCACCAGAGGCGGCCCGGGGGAGACCCAGTACTTC. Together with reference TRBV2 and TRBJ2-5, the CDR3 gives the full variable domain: EPEVTQTPSHQVTQMGQEVILRCVPISNHLYFYWYRQILGQKVEFLVSFYNNEISEKSEIFDDQFSVERPDGSNFTLKIRSTKLEDSAMYFCATRGGPGETQYFGPGTRLLVL.

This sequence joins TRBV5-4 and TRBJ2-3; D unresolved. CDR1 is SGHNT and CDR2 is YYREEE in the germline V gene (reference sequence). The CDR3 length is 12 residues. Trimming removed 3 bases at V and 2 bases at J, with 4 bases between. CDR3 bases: TGTGCCAGCAGCTCTCTCACAGATACGCAGTATTTT. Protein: CASSSLTDTQYF.

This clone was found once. CDR3 coding DNA: TGTGCCAGCAGCGTAGCTCGGGGGGGGCCTAGCACAGATACGCAGTATTTT. Translated, it gives CASSVARGGPSTDTQYF. This sequence joins TRBV9 and TRBJ2-3, with TRBD2 matching over 8 bases. The V gene's germline CDR1 is SGDLS and CDR2 YYNGEE. This CDR3 is built from 17 residues. Germline trimming cut 0 bases from V and 0 bases from J; bases unmatched to any gene: 6.